This T cell receptor (beta chain) was retrieved from a study of technical replicates of blood from four donors. The protocol was immunoSEQ multiplex PCR, while the TCRdb copy is restricted to in-frame clones and leaves out a portion. The sample includes roughly 72,000 clones, 95% to 98% of them seen just once. Germline V lookup: CDR1 SEHNR, CDR2 FQNEAQ (reference sequence). There are 14 residues in the CDR3. With V trimmed by 5 bases and J by 4 bases, 6 bases remained unmatched. The chain joins TRBV7-9 to TRBJ2-7; 9 positions match TRBD1. The TCR sequence derives from a human donor in good health. Sequenced input: T cells isolated from PBMCs. CDR3 sequence (DNA): TGTGCCAGCAGCCGCACAGGGGGCGAATACGAGCAGTACTTC. Translating gives CASSRTGGEYEQYF.